This note documents a single T cell receptor (beta chain) sequence. In the original processing: Scientists estimated how many nucleated cells there were by amplifying reference gene primers. Sequencing used immunoSEQ multiplex PCR; TCRdb keeps in-frame clones, though not all of them. D and trimming come from the DNA, and the V and J calls and clone size come from that table. The data contain 210,000 or so clones, around 82% of them seen just once; the ten biggest clones take up less than 3%. The CDR3 consists of 17 residues. The V and J ends lost 3 bases and 4 bases, in that order; junction bases with no gene match: 11. Germline V gene lookup returns CDR1 SGHTA and CDR2 FQGNSA. This specimen belongs to a study of blood T cell repertoires in COVID-19. Background on the study: Researchers got acute and convalescent COVID-19 samples from the United States, Italy and Spain. From T cells, B-cell-depleted T cells, or PBMCs came the material, which was cDNA or gDNA.

The TCR comes from a man aged 50-60 years with active or convalescent COVID-19. Sequencing was carried out using peripheral blood. The chain has TRBV7-2 and TRBJ2-2; TRBD1 agrees at 7 bases. CDR3 DNA: TGTGCCAGCAGCTTTAGGGCCACAGGGGCGGGCACCGGGGAGCTGTTTTTT. It specifies CASSFRATGAGTGELFF.